The 3 T cell receptor beta chains given below trace back to one sample, sequenced in a study of cytomegalovirus exposure and HLA in healthy donors (dated by TCRdb to 2016 to 2017). Libraries were constructed by the immunoSEQ multiplex PCR assay. A mixture of 60 forward primers for TCR Vbeta segments and 13 reverse primers for TCR Jbeta segments was used in the multiplex PCR. Drawn from immuneACCESS, this table holds only the in-frame rearrangements with V and J called that TCRdb kept. Clones are partly lost; checked studies trace under half to an unresolved V gene and leave the rest unexplained. In this sample's table one finds fewer than 85,000 clones. Roughly 5.2% of the sample is held by the ten biggest clonotypes. Sequencing was carried out using PBMCs. Receptor source: a woman in her thirties or forties in good health and CMV-seropositive.

The V and J genes are TRBV5-1 and TRBJ2-1; no firm D call. The V end was cut by 1 base, the J end by 6 bases, with 14 bases between. Looked up from germline, CDR1 is SGHRS and CDR2 is YFSETQ. This CDR3 is built from 15 residues. The CDR3 DNA follows: TGCGCCAGCAGCTTGATTACCGGGTCAACCAATGAGCAGTTCTTC. Amino acids: CASSLITGSTNEQFF.

This chain's CDR3 is CASSLAAGSYEQYF. CDR3 coding DNA: TGTGCCAGCAGCTTAGCCGCAGGATCCTACGAGCAGTACTTC. The gene calls are TRBV7-9 and TRBJ2-7; D uncertain. V dropped 0 bases and J dropped 1 base, with 7 bases sitting between them. Germline values: CDR1 SEHNR, CDR2 FQNEAQ (reference sequence). This CDR3 comprises 14 residues.

CDR3 coding DNA: TGTGCCAGCAGCTTAGGCCAGGGGGCGAAAGATGAGCAGTTCTTC. Protein product: CASSLGQGAKDEQFF. This rearrangement joins TRBV7-7 to TRBJ2-1; TRBD1 matches 8 bases. The germline CDR1 and CDR2 sequences are SSHAT and FNYEAQ (reference sequence). Losses at the gene ends were 1 base for V and 8 bases for J; bases not matched to a gene: 7. This CDR3 region has 15 residues. Looking up the rest from reference TRBV7-7 and TRBJ2-1 gives the full variable domain: GAGVSQSPRYKVTKRGQDVTLRCDPISSHATLYWYQQALGQGPEFLTYFNYEAQPDKSGLPSDRFSAERPEGSISTLTIQRTEQRDSAMYRCASSLGQGAKDEQFFGPGTRLTVL.